The sequence of this TCR beta chain was determined in a study of shared clonotypes between healthy human individuals. Study-level background: The cohort had a couple of women and three men, ages 18 to 49. Study-level points and caveats: Between four donors, naive CD4 clonotypes were shared at a level of about 5%.

As for this clone: Antigen specificity is unknown.

The CDR3 has 15 residues. The V gene's germline CDR1 is MDHEN and CDR2 SYDVKM. V was pared by 3 bases and J by 5 bases, with 16 bases between. Naive CD8 cells lacked CD45RO and underwent positive selection for CCR7, leaving out terminally differentiated effector memory CD45RA+ cells. Free of recent acute infections or vaccinations, the donors were healthy HIV-negative adults. The study ran the assay at deep level. Sequencing used immunoSEQ multiplex PCR; TCRdb keeps in-frame clones, though not all of them. The table lists more than 2 million clones, over 85% of them singletons, with about 1.7% in the top ten.

The origin of this receptor is a man between 18 and 35 years old in good health. Some clones in this sample may be carry-over from other donors' samples. The chain links TRBV28 to TRBJ2-5, with D possibly matching TRBD1 (6 bases). Sequenced sample: naive CD8+ T cells from PBMCs. The CDR3 sequence: CASSLRRSGDETQYF. The CDR3 nucleotides read TGTGCCAGCAGTTTGAGGCGGTCAGGGGATGAGACCCAGTACTTC.